The TCR beta chain under discussion was sequenced for a study of T cell changes during pregnancy in multiple sclerosis. This CDR3 region has 16 residues. Germline V CDR1 and CDR2: ENHRY, SYGVKD. Trimming took 0 bases from V and 2 from J, leaving 13 bases between them. Sequenced by immunoSEQ multiplex PCR; TCRdb stores in-frame clones only, minus some. The sample contains 70,000 to 95,000 clones, 94% of which appear only once. This chain links TRBV10-3 with TRBJ1-1; no firm D call. The sequence was obtained from a female donor in good health, enrolled as a control in a pregnancy study. Sequencing used peripheral blood, obtained after pregnancy. As DNA, the CDR3 is TGTGCCATCAGTGAGTCGATTGGGCCCACTAACACTGAAGCTTTCTTT. It is translated as CAISESIGPTNTEAFF.